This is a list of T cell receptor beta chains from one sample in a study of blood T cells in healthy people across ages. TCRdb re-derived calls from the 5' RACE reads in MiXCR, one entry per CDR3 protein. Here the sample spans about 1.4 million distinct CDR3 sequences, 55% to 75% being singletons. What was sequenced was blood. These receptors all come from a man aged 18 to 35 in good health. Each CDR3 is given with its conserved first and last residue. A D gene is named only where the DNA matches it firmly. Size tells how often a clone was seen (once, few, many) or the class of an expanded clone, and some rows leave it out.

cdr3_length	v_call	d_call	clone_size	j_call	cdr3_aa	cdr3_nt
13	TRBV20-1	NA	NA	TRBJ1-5	CSASPGYNQPQHF	TGCAGTGCTAGCCCAGGGTACAATCAGCCCCAGCATTTT
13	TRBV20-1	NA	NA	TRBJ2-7	CSAGGWDAYEQYF	TGCAGTGCTGGAGGCTGGGACGCCTACGAGCAGTACTTC
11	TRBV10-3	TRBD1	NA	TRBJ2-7	CAISAGGEQYF	TGTGCCATCAGCGCAGGGGGCGAGCAGTACTTC
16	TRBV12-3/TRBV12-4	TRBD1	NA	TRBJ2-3	CAISFRDRGDTDTQYF	TGTGCCATCAGTTTCCGGGACAGGGGTGATACGGATACGCAGTATTTT
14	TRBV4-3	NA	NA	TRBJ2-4	CVSSHRIAKNIQYF	TGCGTCAGCAGCCACAGGATAGCCAAAAACATTCAGTACTTC
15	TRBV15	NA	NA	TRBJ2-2	CATSRADENPGELFF	TGTGCCACCAGCAGAGCAGATGAGAACCCCGGGGAGCTGTTTTTT
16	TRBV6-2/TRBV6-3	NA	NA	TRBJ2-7	CASSYSITDHSYEQYF	TGTGCCAGCAGTTACTCGATAACAGACCACTCCTACGAGCAGTACTTC
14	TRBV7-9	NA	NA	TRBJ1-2	CASIPLGAAYGYTF	TGTGCCAGCATCCCCTTAGGGGCCGCGTATGGCTACACCTTC
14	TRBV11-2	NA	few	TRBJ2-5	CASSLGHYQETQYF	TGTGCCAGCAGCTTAGGGCATTACCAAGAGACCCAGTACTTC
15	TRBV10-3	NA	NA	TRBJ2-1	CAISGGQITFDEQFF	TGTGCCATCAGTGGAGGACAGATTACCTTCGATGAGCAGTTCTTC
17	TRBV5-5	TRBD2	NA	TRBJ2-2	CASSITSGGSNTGELFF	TGTGCCAGCAGCATCACTAGCGGGGGCTCGAACACCGGGGAGCTGTTTTTT
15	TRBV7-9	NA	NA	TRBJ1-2	CASSSGAWRIYGYTF	TGTGCCAGCAGCTCCGGGGCCTGGAGAATCTATGGCTACACCTTC
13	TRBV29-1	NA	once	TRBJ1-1	CSVLGAVNTEAFF	TGCAGCGTTTTGGGTGCGGTGAACACTGAAGCTTTCTTT
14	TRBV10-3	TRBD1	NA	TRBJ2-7	CAISPGTGFYEQYF	TGTGCCATCAGCCCCGGGACAGGGTTCTACGAGCAGTACTTC
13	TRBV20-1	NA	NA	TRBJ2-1	CSASELTHNEQFF	TGCAGTGCTTCGGAACTAACCCACAATGAGCAGTTCTTC
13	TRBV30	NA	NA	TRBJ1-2	CAWKERESYGYTF	TGTGCCTGGAAGGAAAGGGAAAGCTATGGCTACACCTTC
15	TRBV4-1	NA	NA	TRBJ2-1	CASSQGLTGGYEQFF	TGCGCCAGCAGCCAAGGGCTGACCGGTGGGTATGAGCAGTTCTTC
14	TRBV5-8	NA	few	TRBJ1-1	CASSFGTLNTEAFF	TGTGCCAGCAGCTTTGGGACACTGAACACTGAAGCTTTCTTT
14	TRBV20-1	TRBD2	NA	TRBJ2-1	CSASRGLAGAEQFF	TGCAGTGCAAGCCGAGGACTAGCGGGTGCTGAGCAGTTCTTC
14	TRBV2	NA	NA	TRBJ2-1	CASKSWGPHNEQFF	TGTGCCAGCAAGTCCTGGGGCCCCCACAATGAGCAGTTCTTC
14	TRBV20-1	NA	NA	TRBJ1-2	CSAQRQMGYCGYTF	TGCAGTGCCCAACGACAGATGGGGTACTGTGGCTACACCTTC
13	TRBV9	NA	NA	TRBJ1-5	CASSVDGYQPQHF	TGTGCCAGCAGCGTAGATGGGTATCAGCCCCAGCATTTT
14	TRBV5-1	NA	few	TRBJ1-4	CASSARGNSEKLFF	TGCGCCAGCAGCGCCAGGGGAAATTCGGAAAAACTGTTTTTT